The rows below give T cell receptor beta chains drawn from one sample of a study of radiotherapy plus CTLA-4 blockade in lung cancer. Profiled with immunoSEQ multiplex PCR; TCRdb holds only in-frame clones, not every one. Among more than 75,000 clones, under 85% were seen once, and the ten largest hold 2.8%. The source material was peripheral blood, sampled from a patient treated with radiotherapy plus ipilimumab. The receptor source for this set is a human donor with non-small cell lung cancer who had a partial response to radiotherapy plus ipilimumab. Some clones in this sample may be carry-over from other donors' samples. Both conserved end residues are part of each CDR3. The D gene is left open where the match is weak. Rows may omit the clone size; those that give it use once, few, many or a size class.

clone size	V gene	J gene	D gene	CDR3 DNA	CDR3 protein
few	TRBV9	TRBJ1-1	TRBD1	TGTGCCAGCAGCGTAGGGGATCCGGGACAGAGGAACACTGAAGCTTTCTTT	CASSVGDPGQRNTEAFF
NA	TRBV29-1	TRBJ1-2	TRBD1	TGCAGCGTTGGAGACAGGGGAAGAGTTGGCTACACCTTC	CSVGDRGRVGYTF
NA	TRBV6-1	TRBJ1-5	TRBD1	TGTGCCAGCAGTAGTGGACAGGGGGGCAATCAGCCCCAGCATTTT	CASSSGQGGNQPQHF
NA	TRBV10-2	TRBJ2-1	TRBD1	TGTGCCAGCACGGACAGGGGGCGTAACAATGAGCAGTTCTTC	CASTDRGRNNEQFF
NA	TRBV7-9	TRBJ2-5	TRBD2	TGTGCCAGCAGCTTTCAGACTAGCGGGGGTCTCCAAGAGACCCAGTACTTC	CASSFQTSGGLQETQYF
NA	TRBV7-8	TRBJ2-1	NA	TGTGCCAGCAGCCCGCGAGCTGGGAGCTCCTACAATGAGCAGTTCTTC	CASSPRAGSSYNEQFF
NA	TRBV19	TRBJ1-1	NA	TGTGCCAGTAGTCGACAAGGGACTAGGGACACTGAAGCTTTCTTT	CASSRQGTRDTEAFF
NA	TRBV7-2	TRBJ2-2	TRBD2	TGTGCCAGCAGCTTAGCGCGCCTAGCGGGGTCCACCGGGGAGCTGTTTTTT	CASSLARLAGSTGELFF
NA	TRBV10-3	TRBJ2-7	NA	TGTGCCATCGGGGCGGCGGGGTCAAGCTACGAGCAGTACTTC	CAIGAAGSSYEQYF
NA	TRBV4-1	TRBJ2-4	TRBD2	TGCGCCAGCAGCCAAGAGGCGGGAGTGGCCAAAAACATTCAGTACTTC	CASSQEAGVAKNIQYF
few	TRBV4-1	TRBJ1-5	NA	TGCGCCAGCAGCCAAGATTTAAGGAGGATAAGTAACAATCAGCCCCAGCATTTT	CASSQDLRRISNNQPQHF
NA	TRBV7-3	TRBJ2-1	NA	TGTGCCAGCAGCTTCACAGGGAACAATGAGCAGTTCTTC	CASSFTGNNEQFF
NA	TRBV5-1	TRBJ2-7	TRBD2	TGCGCCAGCAGCAGCAGCGGGAACTCCTACGAGCAGTACTTC	CASSSSGNSYEQYF
NA	TRBV27	TRBJ2-6	TRBD1	TGTGCCAGCAGGCCGGGGACAGGCATCTCTGGGGCCAACGTCCTGACTTTC	CASRPGTGISGANVLTF
NA	TRBV5-4	TRBJ1-3	NA	TGTGCCAGCAGCACCGGAACAGGGCATTCTGGAAACACCATATATTTT	CASSTGTGHSGNTIYF
NA	TRBV7-2	TRBJ1-2	TRBD1	TGTGCCAGCAGCCGGAACAGGGGTCCTGAAGGCTACACCTTC	CASSRNRGPEGYTF
NA	TRBV5-4	TRBJ2-5	TRBD2	TGTGCCAGCAGCTTGACTAGCGTTGGGGAGACCCAGTACTTC	CASSLTSVGETQYF
medium-sized	TRBV28	TRBJ2-1	TRBD2	TGTGCCAGCAGTTTTAGGACTAGGAGCTACAATGAGCAGTTCTTC	CASSFRTRSYNEQFF
NA	TRBV5-1	TRBJ2-1	NA	TGCGCCAGCAGCTGGCCCCGGGAACAGTACAATGAGCAGTTCTTC	CASSWPREQYNEQFF
NA	TRBV2	TRBJ1-5	NA	TGTGCCAGCGAACGAGGGTACAATCAGCCCCAGCATTTT	CASERGYNQPQHF
NA	TRBV5-1	TRBJ2-5	NA	TGCGCCAGCAGCTTAGGGGCCCAAAGACAAGAGACCCAGTACTTC	CASSLGAQRQETQYF
NA	TRBV5-4	TRBJ2-7	NA	TGTGCCAGCAGCTTGGATTTCAGGGAGCAGTACTTC	CASSLDFREQYF
NA	TRBV4-2	TRBJ1-5	NA	TGTGCCAGCAGCCAAGAGTTAGGCAGAGGGAACAATCAGCCCCAGCATTTT	CASSQELGRGNNQPQHF
once	TRBV6-1	TRBJ2-7	NA	TGTGCCAGCAGTGGCCGGGGTACCACTATTAGCTACGAGCAGTACTTC	CASSGRGTTISYEQYF
NA	TRBV18	TRBJ2-7	TRBD2	TGTGCCAGCTCACCGGGGGCGGGAGGCTACGAGCAGTACTTC	CASSPGAGGYEQYF
once	TRBV19	TRBJ2-2	TRBD2	TGTGCCAGTAGTATTGGCGGGGGTCACACCGGGGAGCTGTTTTTT	CASSIGGGHTGELFF
NA	TRBV10-3	TRBJ1-6	TRBD1	TGTGCCATCAGTGTCGGGTTTGGGACAGGGGATTCACCCCTCCACTTT	CAISVGFGTGDSPLHF
NA	TRBV5-1	TRBJ2-2	TRBD2	TGCGCCAGCAGCTTGGAGGGACTAGTCACCGGGGAGCTGTTTTTT	CASSLEGLVTGELFF
few	TRBV5-1	TRBJ2-1	TRBD1	TGCGCCAGCAGCGTAGGGACAGTCAATGAGCAGTTCTTC	CASSVGTVNEQFF
NA	TRBV18	TRBJ1-2	TRBD1	TGTGCCAGCTCCCCCAGCCAGGGGGATGGCTACACCTTC	CASSPSQGDGYTF
NA	TRBV4-2	TRBJ2-7	TRBD2	TGTGCCAGCAGCCCGACTAGCACCGGGACTTATCAGTACTTC	CASSPTSTGTYQYF
NA	TRBV6-5	TRBJ2-7	TRBD2	TGTGCCAGCCGCCTAGCGGTCTCCTACGAGCAGTACTTC	CASRLAVSYEQYF
NA	TRBV4-2	TRBJ1-5	NA	TGTGCCAGCAGCCAAGAGCGGGGGCACCAGATGTCCCAGCATTTT	CASSQERGHQMSQHF
NA	TRBV7-6	TRBJ1-1	TRBD1	TGTGCCAGCAGCTCGGGACAGGGGGCTCTGAACACTGAAGCTTTCTTT	CASSSGQGALNTEAFF
once	TRBV19	TRBJ2-1	NA	TGTGCCAGTAGTAGGGGCAGATACAATGAGCAGTTCTTC	CASSRGRYNEQFF
NA	TRBV27	TRBJ1-2	TRBD1	TGTGCCAGCAGGGGACAGGGGGTCGCTAACTATGGCTACACCTTC	CASRGQGVANYGYTF
NA	TRBV2	TRBJ2-7	TRBD1	TGTGCCAGCAGCGGATATTACCACCGGGACAGACCCTCCTACGAGCAGTACTTC	CASSGYYHRDRPSYEQYF
NA	TRBV5-1	TRBJ1-3	TRBD1	TGCGCCAGCAGTAGGGGGCGTAGCTCTGGAAACACCATATATTTT	CASSRGRSSGNTIYF
NA	TRBV4-3	TRBJ2-3	TRBD2	TGCGCCAGCAGCCCGACTAGCTTCGGCACAGATACGCAGTATTTT	CASSPTSFGTDTQYF
NA	TRBV28	TRBJ2-7	TRBD1	TGTGCCAGCAGTCCACAGGGGGCCGTCGCCTACGAGCAGTACTTC	CASSPQGAVAYEQYF
NA	TRBV5-6	TRBJ1-4	NA	TGTGCCAGCAGCTTTAAACAGACAAACGAAAAACTGTTTTTT	CASSFKQTNEKLFF